The source of this T cell receptor beta chain is a study of CD8 T cells in ankylosing spondylitis. Notes on the study in general: The authors reported significant enrichment of disease-linked clones in matched ankylosing spondylitis synovial fluid. Peripheral blood samples showed relatively rare disease-linked clones, and these clones were CD8+.

This CDR3 has 9 amino acids. CDR1 and CDR2 (germline): SQVTM, ANQGSEA. Construction of TCR beta libraries was performed using quantitative 5'-RACE with molecular barcodes. MiXCR was run by TCRdb on the 5' RACE reads, yielding one entry per CDR3 protein. Of a few hundred thousand distinct CDR3 sequences listed, less than 25% are singletons. This clonotype was counted a few times. Its antigen is unidentified. This chain uses TRBV29-1 with TRBJ2-5; D possibly corresponds to TRBD1 (6 bases). This TCR was recovered from a female donor with ankylosing spondylitis or in good health (not recorded which). Sequencing used blood, either unsorted or a sorted T cell fraction (not recorded which). Here the CDR3 reads CKRGTTQYF. CDR3 sequence (DNA): TGCAAAAGGGGGACGACCCAGTACTTC.